The source of this T cell receptor (beta chain) is a study of somatic mutations in cytotoxic T cells in rheumatoid arthritis. Across the study: No treatment had yet been given when patient blood (roughly 30 ml EDTA) was drawn, right after diagnosis.

Sequencing was performed with immunoSEQ multiplex PCR; in TCRdb, only in-frame clones are kept and a portion is missing. The sample shows some 11,000 clones, over 65% of them seen only once. Study-wide results and caveats: Patients with a largest CD8+ clone exceeding 20% of CD8+ cells numbered about an eighth of the roughly 65. Neither rheumatoid arthritis patients nor age-matched healthy controls had significantly different CD8+ T-cell clonality from the other group.

With regard to this clone: Its cognate antigen is unknown.

Separation of CD4+ and CD8+ cells was performed by positive magnetic bead selection, and purity was verified by flow cytometry. The CDR3 has 16 amino acids. Germline V gives CDR1 SEHNR, CDR2 FQNEAQ (reference sequence). The germline V and J ends were trimmed by 2 bases and 3 bases, with 14 bases remaining between them. The material sequenced was CD8+ T cells sorted from blood. The chain uses TRBV7-9 and TRBJ2-1, with a possible D match to TRBD2 (6 bases). This receptor was obtained from an adult with rheumatoid arthritis. This CDR3 is CASSLSLGGDYNEQFF. In nucleotides, the CDR3 is TGTGCCAGCAGCTTAAGTTTGGGCGGGGACTACAATGAGCAGTTCTTC. The entire variable domain, with the rest obtained from reference TRBV7-9 and TRBJ2-1, is as follows: DTGVSQNPRHKITKRGQNVTFRCDPISEHNRLYWYRQTLGQGPEFLTYFQNEAQLEKSRLLSDRFSAERPKGSFSTLEIQRTEQGDSAMYLCASSLSLGGDYNEQFFGPGTRLTVL.